Each of the 4 T cell receptor beta chains below was sequenced from the same sample in a study of T-cell reconstitution after alpha-beta-depleted transplantation in children. Using unique molecular identifiers, the investigators prepared the TCRbeta library. A single record per CDR3 protein comes from TCRdb applying MiXCR to the PCR reads. The sample has 32,000 or so distinct CDR3 sequences; 5.5% to 8% are singletons. What these receptors recognize is not known. Whole-study findings and limits: The origin of alpha-beta T cells about two months after transplant was reportedly several hundred expanded graft clones.

Sample: peripheral blood, taken 60 days after TCRalphabeta/CD19-depleted stem cell transplant. The receptors originated from a child younger than two who had a stem cell transplant for acute myeloid leukemia, so the T cells may come from the graft donor.

At least ten counts were recorded for this clonotype. The V call is TRBV20-1, the J call TRBJ2-1, with D possibly called TRBD1 or TRBD2 (5 bases each). The V and J ends lost 3 bases and 0 bases respectively, with 18 bases between them. Germline values: CDR1 DFQATT, CDR2 SNEGSKA (reference sequence). The CDR3 loop spans 17 amino acids. The CDR3 DNA sequence: TGCAGTGCTAGGGGAAGGGCGCTGGGGGTCTCCTACAATGAGCAGTTCTTC. Translation gives CSARGRALGVSYNEQFF.

On this clonotype: Mismatch with germline at one junction end may stem from a read error. V usage is TRBV12-3 or TRBV12-4 and J usage is TRBJ2-1; TRBD2 matches at 15 bases. The CDR3 loop spans 18 amino acids. As DNA, the CDR3 is TGTACCAGCTGCCCTGGACTAGCGGGAGGGCCAAGGTACAATGAGCAGTTCTTC. Its translation: CTSCPGLAGGPRYNEQFF.

This clonotype was observed at least ten times. The gene calls are TRBV4-2 and TRBJ1-1; D gene unclear. V lost 4 bases and J 0 bases, leaving 24 bases between the germline ends. CDR3 size: 19 residues. Germline CDR1 is LGHNA and CDR2 is YNFKEQ. The CDR3 loop is CASSPGRRGPSWVNTEAFF. DNA for the CDR3: TGTGCCAGCAGCCCCGGGAGGAGAGGACCCAGTTGGGTGAACACTGAAGCTTTCTTT.

This clonotype showed up many times. The rearrangement uses TRBV24-1 and TRBJ2-3; maybe TRBD2 (5 bases). CDR3 length equals 17 residues. The ends were cut back, 2 bases at V and 5 bases at J, with 19 bases in the middle. Germline-derived CDR1 and CDR2 are KGHDR and SFDVKD. The CDR3 region has the DNA TGTGCCACCAGTGATTCCCTCGGCGGTAGCGATAGAGATACGCAGTATTTT. Protein product: CATSDSLGGSDRDTQYF.